The 2 T cell receptor beta chains listed next were all sequenced from one sample in a study of tumor-infiltrating lymphocytes in localized non-small cell lung cancer. The table came from immunoSEQ multiplex PCR; TCRdb's copy has only in-frame clones and leaves some out. The sample has around 21,000 clones; more than 75% are singletons. The sequenced sample was lung tumor tissue. The origin of the receptors is a human donor with non-small cell lung cancer.

The V gene is TRBV9, the J gene TRBJ2-1; TRBD1 matches 12 bases. V shed 1 base, J shed 6 bases, and the junction held 8 bases outside the gene matches. The CDR3 loop spans 17 amino acids. Germline-derived CDR1 and CDR2 are SGDLS and YYNGEE. CDR3 sequence reads: CASSVSSGQGAFNEQFF. The CDR3 DNA reads as TGTGCCAGCAGCGTATCCTCGGGACAGGGGGCGTTCAATGAGCAGTTCTTC.

The chain joins TRBV19 to TRBJ1-4; TRBD1 matches 8 bases. V was pared by 5 bases and J by 8 bases, with 7 bases of the junction left unmatched. CDR1 and CDR2 from the germline V gene are LNHDA and SQIVND (reference sequence). The CDR3 loop spans 14 amino acids. CDR3 nucleotide sequence: TGTGCCAGTAGTCGGACAGGGAACGACGAAAAACTGTTTTTT. Translated: CASSRTGNDEKLFF.